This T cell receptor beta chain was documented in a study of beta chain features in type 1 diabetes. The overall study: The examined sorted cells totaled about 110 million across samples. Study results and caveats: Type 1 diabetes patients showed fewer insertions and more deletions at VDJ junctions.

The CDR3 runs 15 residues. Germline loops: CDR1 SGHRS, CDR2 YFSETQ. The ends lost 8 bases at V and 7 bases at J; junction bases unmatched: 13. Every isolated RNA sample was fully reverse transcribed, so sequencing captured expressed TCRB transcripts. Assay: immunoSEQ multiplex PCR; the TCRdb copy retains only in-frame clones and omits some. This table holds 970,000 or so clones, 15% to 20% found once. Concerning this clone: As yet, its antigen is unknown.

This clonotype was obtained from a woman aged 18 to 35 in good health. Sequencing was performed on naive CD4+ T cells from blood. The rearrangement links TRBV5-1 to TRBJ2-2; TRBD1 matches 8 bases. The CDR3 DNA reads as TGCGCCAGTAGCAAAAGACAGGGGTTTGACGGGGAGCTGTTTTTT. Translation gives CASSKRQGFDGELFF.